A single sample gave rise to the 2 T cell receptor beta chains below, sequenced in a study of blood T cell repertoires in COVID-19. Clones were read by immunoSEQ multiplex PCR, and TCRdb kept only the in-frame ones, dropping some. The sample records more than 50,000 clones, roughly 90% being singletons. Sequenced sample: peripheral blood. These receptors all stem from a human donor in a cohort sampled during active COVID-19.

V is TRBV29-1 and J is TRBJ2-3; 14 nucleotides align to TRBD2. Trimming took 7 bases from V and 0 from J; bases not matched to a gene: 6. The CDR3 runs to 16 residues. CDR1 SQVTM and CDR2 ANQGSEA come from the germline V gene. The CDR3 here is CSAPGTSGRSTDTQYF. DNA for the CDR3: TGCAGCGCCCCCGGGACTAGCGGGAGAAGCACAGATACGCAGTATTTT.

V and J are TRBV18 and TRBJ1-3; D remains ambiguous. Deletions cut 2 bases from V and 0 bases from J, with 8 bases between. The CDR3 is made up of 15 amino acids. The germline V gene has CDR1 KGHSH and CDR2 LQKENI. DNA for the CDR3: TGTGCCAGCTCACCAAGGACTGCCTCTGGAAACACCATATATTTT. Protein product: CASSPRTASGNTIYF.